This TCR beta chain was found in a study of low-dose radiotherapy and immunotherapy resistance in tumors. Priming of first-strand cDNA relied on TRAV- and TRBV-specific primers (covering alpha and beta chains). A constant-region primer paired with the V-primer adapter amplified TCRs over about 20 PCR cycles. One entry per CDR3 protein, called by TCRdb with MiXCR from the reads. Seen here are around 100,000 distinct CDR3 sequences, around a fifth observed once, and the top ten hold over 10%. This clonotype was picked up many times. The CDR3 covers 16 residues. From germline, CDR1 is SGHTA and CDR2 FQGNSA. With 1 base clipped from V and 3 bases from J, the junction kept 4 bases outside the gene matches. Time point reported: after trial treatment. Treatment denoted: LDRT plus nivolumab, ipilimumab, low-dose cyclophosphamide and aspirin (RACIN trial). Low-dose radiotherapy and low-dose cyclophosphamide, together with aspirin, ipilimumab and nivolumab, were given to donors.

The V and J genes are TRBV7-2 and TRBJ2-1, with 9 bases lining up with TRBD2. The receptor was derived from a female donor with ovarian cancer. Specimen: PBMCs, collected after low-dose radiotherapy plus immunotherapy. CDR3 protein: CASSLGASGNYNEQFF. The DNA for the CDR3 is TGTGCCAGCAGCTTAGGAGCTAGCGGGAACTACAATGAGCAGTTCTTC.